The 13 T cell receptor beta chains given below trace back to one sample, sequenced in a study of T cells after yellow fever vaccination. TCRdb reprocessed the 5' RACE reads via MiXCR and lists one record per CDR3 protein. Of about 340,000 distinct CDR3 sequences in the sample, more than 8.5% are singletons; the top ten hold under 20%. The sequences come from PBMCs, collected on the day of the first yellow fever vaccination. All receptors come from a young man who received the YFV17D yellow fever vaccine.

The chain is built from TRBV4-1 and TRBJ2-3, with TRBD2 matching over 10 bases. Germline lookup yields CDR1 MGHRA and CDR2 YSYEKL. V was clipped by 3 bases and J by 5 bases; unmatched bases: 8. This CDR3 is 16 amino acids long. This chain's CDR3 is CASSQTSGGAGDTQYF. As DNA, the CDR3 is TGCGCCAGCAGCCAGACGAGCGGGGGGGCGGGAGATACGCAGTATTTT.

The chain has TRBV7-8 and TRBJ1-5, with unresolved D. The germline V gene has CDR1 SGHVS and CDR2 FQNEAQ. The CDR3 runs to 17 residues. V was trimmed by 3 bases and J by 1 base, leaving 16 bases between them. Written as DNA, the CDR3 is TGTGCCAGCAGCTTCTCTGGGTTGCAGGCCAGCAATCAGCCCCAGCATTTT. Amino acid sequence: CASSFSGLQASNQPQHF.

This clonotype was observed a handful of times. This chain connects TRBV28 to TRBJ2-4; weak D call: TRBD1 (6 bases). CDR1 MDHEN and CDR2 SYDVKM come from the germline V gene. Deletions cut 7 bases from V and 2 bases from J, with 12 bases between. This CDR3 comprises 14 residues. CDR3 in amino acids: CASKKGGSKNIQYF. The CDR3, as DNA: TGTGCCAGCAAAAAAGGGGGTTCCAAAAACATTCAGTACTTC.

The V gene is TRBV12-3 or TRBV12-4, the J gene TRBJ2-3; D is possibly TRBD1 or TRBD2 (5 bases each). The CDR3 loop spans 15 amino acids. The ends were cut back, 3 bases at V and 1 base at J, with 11 bases in the middle. In nucleotides, the CDR3 is TGTGCCAGCAGTTTCTGGGGGATCCGCACAGATACGCAGTATTTT. Translating gives CASSFWGIRTDTQYF.

The chain combines TRBV20-1 with TRBJ2-7, with TRBD1 identical over 9 bases. The germline CDR1 and CDR2 sequences are DFQATT and SNEGSKA (reference sequence). The CDR3 has 13 amino acids. Germline trimming cut 0 bases from V and 5 bases from J; bases unmatched to any gene: 2. The CDR3 nucleotides read TGCAGTGCTAGAGATAGACAGGGGGACGAGCAGTACGTC. It specifies CSARDRQGDEQYV.

For this clonotype: A junction end diverges from the germline sequence, so it may reflect a read error. The chain couples TRBV6-1 to TRBJ1-6, with D unresolved. Germline values: CDR1 MNHNS, CDR2 SASEGT. This CDR3 has 13 amino acids. CDR3 sequence reads: CASSEFFNSPLHF. CDR3 nucleotides: TGTGCCAGTAGTGAATTCTTCAATTCACCCCTCCACTTT.

This clonotype was detected a few times. This chain connects TRBV20-1 to TRBJ1-1; 8 positions agree with TRBD1. Germline values: CDR1 DFQATT, CDR2 SNEGSKA (reference sequence). The V gene end was trimmed by 5 bases and the J gene end by 7 bases; junction bases not matched to a gene: 6. This CDR3 has 12 amino acids. In nucleotides, the CDR3 is TGCAGTGCTGGGACAGGCGGCCTTGAAGCTTTCTTT. The encoded protein is CSAGTGGLEAFF.

In its sample, this clonotype was seen many times. The CDR3 protein is CASSFRTVSNYGYTF. In nucleotides, the CDR3 is TGTGCCAGCAGCTTCCGGACAGTCTCCAACTATGGCTACACCTTC. The rearrangement links TRBV5-6 to TRBJ1-2; the D gene is possibly TRBD1 (6 bases). The CDR3 length is 15 residues. With 2 bases removed from V and 2 bases from J, the gap between germline ends came to 13 bases. Germline V gene sequence: CDR1 SGHDT, CDR2 YYEEEE.

Many counts were recorded for this clonotype. V and J are TRBV7-2 and TRBJ1-6; D ambiguous. CDR1 and CDR2 from the germline V gene are SGHTA and FQGNSA. The CDR3 runs 11 residues. Trimming took 5 bases from V and 18 from J, leaving 14 bases between them. CDR3 sequence reads: CASSAWGDHHF. DNA of the CDR3: TGTGCCAGCAGCGCCTGGGGAGACCACCACTTT.

A few counts support this clonotype. The chain recombines TRBV20-1 with TRBJ1-1; 9 nucleotides line up with TRBD1. This CDR3 comprises 15 residues. The trim removed 6 bases at V and 0 bases at J, leaving 8 bases unmatched. Germline loops: CDR1 DFQATT, CDR2 SNEGSKA (reference sequence). CDR3 in DNA: TGCAGTGCGCAGACAGGGGGAAGGTTGAACACTGAAGCTTTCTTT. Its translation is CSAQTGGRLNTEAFF.

The V call is TRBV12-3 or TRBV12-4, the J call TRBJ1-1, with D unclear. This CDR3 has 13 amino acids. Trimming cost V 5 bases and J 6 bases, with 13 bases left between them. The CDR3 reads CASSDRPNAEAFF. CDR3 bases: TGTGCCAGCAGTGACCGACCAAACGCTGAAGCTTTCTTT.

This clonotype was seen many times. The V and J genes are TRBV12-3 or TRBV12-4 and TRBJ2-4, with 7 bases identical to TRBD2. This CDR3 is 13 amino acids long. J lost 7 bases, V lost 5 bases, and 5 bases had no gene match. This chain's CDR3 is CASSPGGANIQYF. CDR3 sequence (DNA): TGTGCCAGCAGTCCGGGAGGAGCTAACATTCAGTACTTC.

The chain is built from TRBV25-1 and TRBJ2-3, with 7 bases fitting TRBD1. The V segment lost 2 bases and the J segment 6 bases; nucleotides outside the gene matches: 11. The CDR3 covers 16 residues. The germline gives CDR1 MGHDK, CDR2 SYGVNS. CDR3 nucleotide sequence: TGTGCCAGCAGTGAACCACAGGGGCTGCACTGGGATACGCAGTATTTT. Its protein product is CASSEPQGLHWDTQYF. The full variable domain, completed using reference TRBV25-1 and TRBJ2-3, is EADIYQTPRYLVIGTGKKITLECSQTMGHDKMYWYQQDPGMELHLIHYSYGVNSTEKGDLSSESTVSRIRTEHFPLTLESARPSHTSQYLCASSEPQGLHWDTQYFGPGTRLTVL.